What follows are 9 T cell receptor beta chains derived from one specimen sequenced in a study of cytomegalovirus exposure and HLA in healthy donors (dated by TCRdb to the late 2010s). The protocol used for the library was the immunoSEQ multiplex PCR assay. The multiplex PCR relied on a mix of 60 forward primers for TCR Vbeta segments and 13 reverse primers for TCR Jbeta segments. TCRdb took this table from immuneACCESS and kept in-frame rearrangements with V and J called. Such tables lack part of the clones; where checked against another copy, unresolved V genes explain under half of the gap, and the rest is unexplained. This sample lists about 150,000 clones; around 10% were detected once. In total, the top ten clones hold 1.5% to 2% of the sample. Sequencing was carried out using PBMCs. Receptor source: a man over 45 in good health and CMV-seronegative.

V usage is TRBV19 and J usage is TRBJ1-4; D is ambiguous. The V and J ends lost 3 bases and 4 bases respectively, with 12 bases between them. The CDR3 is 15 residues long. Germline loops: CDR1 LNHDA, CDR2 SQIVND (reference sequence). CDR3 DNA sequence: TGTGCCAGTAGTATGTATCAGGATATTAATGAAAAACTGTTTTTT. This translates into CASSMYQDINEKLFF.

This clone was observed a few times. The chain has TRBV30 and TRBJ1-1; 7 bases agree with TRBD1. J was trimmed by 5 bases and V by 4 bases; bases with no gene match: 13. The CDR3 totals 15 residues. Looked up from germline, CDR1 is GTSNPN and CDR2 is SVGIG (reference sequence). The CDR3 here is CAWINYRGMRTEAFF. CDR3 bases: TGTGCCTGGATCAACTACAGGGGCATGAGGACTGAAGCTTTCTTT.

The table lists this clone with a few counts. This rearrangement joins TRBV18 to TRBJ1-5, with TRBD1 identical over 9 bases. The CDR3 length is 14 residues. The V gene's germline CDR1 is KGHSH and CDR2 LQKENI. The V gene end was trimmed by 5 bases and the J gene end by 3 bases; junction bases not matched to a gene: 2. The CDR3 nucleotides are TGTGCCAGCTCAAGGGACAGGGACAATCAGCCCCAGCATTTT. It codes for CASSRDRDNQPQHF.

This clone has only a few counts. The chain uses TRBV12-5 and TRBJ2-1, with 7 bases aligning to TRBD2. CDR1 and CDR2 from the germline V gene are LGHNT and FRNRAP. The ends lost 0 bases at V and 7 bases at J; junction bases unmatched: 12. The CDR3 spans 17 residues. In nucleotides, the CDR3 is TGTGCTAGTGGTTTGGTAAAAGGGGAGTTGGGAGGGAATGAGCAGTTCTTC. Translation gives CASGLVKGELGGNEQFF.

V usage is TRBV2 and J usage is TRBJ2-7; 9 bases match TRBD2. V trimming: 1 base; J trimming: 6 bases; junction bases outside the gene matches: 16. Germline CDR1 reads SNHLY; CDR2 reads FYNNEI. The CDR3 length is 18 residues. CDR3 protein: CASSEDRLAGTRGSEQYF. The CDR3 DNA reads TGTGCCAGCAGTGAAGACCGGCTAGCGGGAACGCGAGGGTCCGAGCAGTACTTC.

This clone has only a few counts. The V call is TRBV6-5, the J call TRBJ1-6; D gene unclear. V lost 4 bases and J lost 9, with 13 bases in between. CDR1 and CDR2 from the germline V gene are MNHEY and SVGAGI. This CDR3 is built from 14 residues. This CDR3 is CASSSPQEGSPLHF. DNA for the CDR3: TGTGCCAGCAGTTCTCCCCAGGAGGGTTCACCCCTCCACTTT.

The chain couples TRBV11-2 to TRBJ2-7, with TRBD1 identical over 7 bases. Trimming took 5 bases from V and 5 from J; bases not matched to a gene: 15. The CDR3 sequence is 16 residues long. Germline CDR1 is SGHAT and CDR2 is FQNNGV. The CDR3 protein is CASSLLDRKGGNEQYF. CDR3 coding DNA: TGTGCCAGCAGCCTCTTAGATCGGAAAGGGGGCAACGAGCAGTACTTC.

This clone has just a few counts. This chain links TRBV6-4 with TRBJ2-3; 8 bases map to TRBD1. The CDR3 length is 14 residues. Trimming at V came to 6 bases and at J to 0 bases, leaving 2 bases not matched to a gene. The germline V gene encodes CDR1 MRHNA and CDR2 SNTAGT. CDR3 in DNA: TGTGCCAGCAGCAGACAGGGGAGCACAGATACGCAGTATTTT. Translation gives CASSRQGSTDTQYF.

This clone has a handful of counts. The chain is built from TRBV29-1 and TRBJ2-7; 10 bases map to TRBD1. The V gene's germline CDR1 is SQVTM and CDR2 ANQGSEA. V lost 6 bases to trimming and J lost 7 bases; unmatched junction nucleotides: 9. The CDR3 contains 13 residues. The CDR3 sequence: CSVPGQGSREQYF. Written as DNA, the CDR3 is TGCAGCGTCCCGGGACAGGGGTCCCGGGAGCAGTACTTC.